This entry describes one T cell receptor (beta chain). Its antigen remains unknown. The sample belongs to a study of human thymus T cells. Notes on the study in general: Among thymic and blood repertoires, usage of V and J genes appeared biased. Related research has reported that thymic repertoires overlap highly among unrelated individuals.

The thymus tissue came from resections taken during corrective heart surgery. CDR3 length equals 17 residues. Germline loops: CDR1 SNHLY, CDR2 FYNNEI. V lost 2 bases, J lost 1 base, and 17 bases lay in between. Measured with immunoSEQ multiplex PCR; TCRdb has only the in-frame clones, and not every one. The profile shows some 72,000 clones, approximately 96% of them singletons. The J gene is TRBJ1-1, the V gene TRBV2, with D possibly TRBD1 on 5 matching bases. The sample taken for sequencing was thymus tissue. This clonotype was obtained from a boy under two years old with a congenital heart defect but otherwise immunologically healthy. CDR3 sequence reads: CASSERGSGPQNTEAFF. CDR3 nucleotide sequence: TGTGCCAGCAGTGAAAGAGGGTCGGGGCCGCAGAACACTGAAGCTTTCTTT.